The clone carrying this T cell receptor (beta chain) has only a few counts. TCRdb keeps only in-frame clones here, not all; method: immunoSEQ multiplex PCR. Among under 90,000 clones listed, about 93% were seen once. V shed 5 bases and J shed 2 bases, with 13 bases lying between them. Per germline, CDR1 KGHSH and CDR2 LQKENI. The CDR3 runs 15 residues. This sample stems from a study of OX40 agonist ivuxolimab in advanced cancers. The receptor was isolated from an adult with an advanced solid tumor such as melanoma, head and neck, liver or kidney cancer. V is TRBV18 and J is TRBJ1-5, with D unresolved. The sample in question was CD4+ or CD8+ T cells sorted from blood, obtained in a trial of the OX40 agonist ivuxolimab. The CDR3 sequence: CASSGQAAGNQPQHF. CDR3 coding DNA: TGTGCCAGCTCAGGTCAGGCGGCGGGCAATCAGCCCCAGCATTTT. Together with reference TRBV18 and TRBJ1-5, the CDR3 gives the full variable domain: NAGVMQNPRHLVRRRGQEARLRCSPMKGHSHVYWYRQLPEEGLKFMVYLQKENIIDESGMPKERFSAEFPKEGPSILRIQQVVRGDSAAYFCASSGQAAGNQPQHFGDGTRLSIL.